These 13 T cell receptor beta chains were all obtained from the same sample, sequenced in a study of lymphopenia after photon versus proton radiotherapy. Sequencing was performed with immunoSEQ multiplex PCR; in TCRdb, only in-frame clones are kept and a portion is missing. The sample includes 160,000 or so clones, 70% to 90% of them seen just once. This sample comprised peripheral blood, obtained from a patient treated with photon-based radiotherapy. Receptors originate from a man aged 45-65 years with gastric cancer.

This chain uses TRBV7-2 with TRBJ2-7; 11 bases line up with TRBD1. This CDR3 is 12 amino acids long. Trimming cost V 6 bases and J 7 bases; bases outside gene matches: 2. Germline V lookup: CDR1 SGHTA, CDR2 FQGNSA. CDR3 sequence: CASRGQGGEQYF. The CDR3 DNA reads TGTGCCAGCAGGGGACAGGGGGGAGAGCAGTACTTC.

This chain connects TRBV18 to TRBJ2-7; D might be TRBD1 (7 bases). Germline V lookup: CDR1 KGHSH, CDR2 LQKENI. This CDR3 is 16 amino acids long. Trimming took off 4 bases at V and 5 bases at J, with 21 bases between the two ends. CDR3 sequence (DNA): TGTGCCAGCTCACTCGGAGAAGGGGGGACAGCAAACGAGCAGTACTTC. It yields the protein CASSLGEGGTANEQYF.

The rearrangement joins TRBV6-1 to TRBJ1-5; 7 bases fit TRBD1. The CDR3 contains 15 residues. Germline V gene data show CDR1 as MNHNS and CDR2 as SASEGT. The ends lost 6 bases at V and 2 bases at J; junction bases unmatched: 7. The CDR3 is CASRARTGGNQPQHF. The CDR3 nucleotides read TGTGCCAGCAGGGCCAGGACAGGCGGCAATCAGCCCCAGCATTTT.

The chain couples TRBV9 to TRBJ2-1, with D perhaps matching TRBD2 (5 bases). Deletions cut 3 bases from V and 8 bases from J, with 12 bases between. Germline loops: CDR1 SGDLS, CDR2 YYNGEE. The CDR3 is 13 residues long. For the CDR3, the DNA is TGTGCCAGCAGCGCCCGGGCCGGGGATGAGCAGTTCTTC. Amino acids: CASSARAGDEQFF.

The chain uses TRBV30 and TRBJ2-1; D is uncertain. The CDR3 is 11 amino acids. V was pared by 0 bases and J by 10 bases, with 7 bases between. Germline CDR1 is GTSNPN and CDR2 is SVGIG (reference sequence). The CDR3 DNA reads as TGTGCCTGGAGTGTTGCCCCGGAGCAGTTCTTC. This translates into CAWSVAPEQFF.

The chain has TRBV7-2 and TRBJ1-5, with a weak D call TRBD1 (5 bases). V lost 1 base and J lost 4, with 14 bases in between. This CDR3 is 16 amino acids long. Germline CDR1 is SGHTA and CDR2 is FQGNSA. The chain's CDR3 is CASSLGVGRENQPQHF. The CDR3 DNA reads as TGTGCCAGCAGCTTAGGAGTGGGCAGGGAGAATCAGCCCCAGCATTTT.

The chain couples TRBV28 to TRBJ2-1; 8 bases are shared with TRBD2. CDR3 length equals 16 residues. Germline V CDR1 and CDR2: MDHEN, SYDVKM. The trim removed 4 bases at V and 2 bases at J, leaving 7 bases unmatched. CDR3 residues: CASSYGAGGPYNEQFF. The CDR3 DNA follows: TGTGCCAGCAGTTACGGGGCGGGAGGCCCCTACAATGAGCAGTTCTTC.

The rearrangement uses TRBV7-9 and TRBJ1-2, with D unresolved. Trimming pared 4 bases from V and 4 bases from J, leaving 16 bases between. Germline V gene data show CDR1 as SEHNR and CDR2 as FQNEAQ (reference sequence). The CDR3 is 15 residues long. The CDR3 DNA reads as TGTGCCAGCAGCTCAGTACAAACGGGGAGCTATGGCTACACCTTC. Translating it yields CASSSVQTGSYGYTF.

V and J are TRBV5-1 and TRBJ2-3; no definite D call. The CDR3 is 13 residues long. The germline V and J ends were trimmed by 0 bases and 4 bases, with 6 bases remaining between them. Germline V gene data show CDR1 as SGHRS and CDR2 as YFSETQ. CDR3 in DNA: TGCGCCAGCAGCTTGGGGAGCGCAGATACGCAGTATTTT. It codes for CASSLGSADTQYF.

The rearrangement uses TRBV30 and TRBJ2-7, with 7 bases aligning to TRBD1. Germline CDR1 is GTSNPN and CDR2 is SVGIG (reference sequence). The CDR3 loop spans 14 amino acids. With 1 base clipped from V and 0 bases from J, the junction kept 3 bases outside the gene matches. The CDR3, as DNA: TGTGCCTGGAGTGGGGACAGTTACTCCTACGAGCAGTACTTC. It yields the protein CAWSGDSYSYEQYF. Combining the CDR3 with reference TRBV30 and TRBJ2-7 gives the whole variable domain SQTIHQWPATLVQPVGSPLSLECTVEGTSNPNLYWYRQAAGRGLQLLFYSVGIGQISSEVPQNLSASRPQDRQFILSSKKLLLSDSGFYLCAWSGDSYSYEQYFGPGTRLTVT.

The chain combines TRBV27 with TRBJ1-2, with D maybe TRBD1 (5 bases). The germline gives CDR1 MNHEY, CDR2 SMNVEV (reference sequence). Trimming left V 5 bases short and J 0 bases short, with 7 bases between. The CDR3 consists of 13 residues. The CDR3 DNA sequence: TGTGCCAGCAGTGGACAACCTAACTATGGCTACACCTTC. This encodes CASSGQPNYGYTF.

The CDR3 sequence: CASGPANTGELFF. In DNA form, the CDR3 reads TGTGCCAGCGGCCCCGCGAACACCGGGGAGCTGTTTTTT. The rearrangement uses TRBV6-6 and TRBJ2-2; unclear D gene. Deletions cut 8 bases from V and 0 bases from J, with 7 bases between. Germline CDR1 and CDR2: MNHNY and SVGAGI (reference sequence). The CDR3 totals 13 residues.

The chain joins TRBV6-6 to TRBJ2-2, with D unresolved. Between the trimmed V and J ends, which lost 5 bases and 6 bases, there was a span of 16 bases. The CDR3 extends over 15 amino acids. The germline V gene has CDR1 MNHNY and CDR2 SVGAGI (reference sequence). The CDR3 DNA reads TGTGCCAGCAGTCCAGTTCGTGCAGAGGCCGGGGAGCTGTTTTTT. This sequence encodes CASSPVRAEAGELFF.